Included here is one T cell receptor beta chain sequence, with context. Its antigen is unknown. Base qualities are missing; no much larger clone stands one base away. TCRbeta-specific cDNA was reverse-transcribed from about 0.45 ug total RNA using a constant-region primer and ProtoScript II reverse transcriptase. Construction of the TCRbeta libraries relied on three nested rounds of multiplex PCR, following a slightly modified ARM-PCR procedure. Multiplex TRBV1-TRBV30 forward primers and a Cbeta reverse primer were used in the first two PCR rounds, each of which was run for approximately 9 cycles. Sample barcodes and Illumina adapters were added in a final 25-cycle PCR using Deep VentR polymerase. Before sequencing, amplicons of 200-500 bp were purified from gel using a QIAquick gel extraction kit. An Illumina HiSeq 2500 was used to sequence the TCRbeta amplicons with 250-bp paired-end reads. As for the original processing: Quality trimming of reads was performed with Trimmomatic v0.33, and paired reads were merged with FLASH v1.2.11 so that full CDR3 sequences could be recovered. V, D and J germline segments were assigned to the rearranged TCRbeta sequences by MiGEC v1.2.1b. Clonotype statistics and Shannon-Wiener diversity indices were calculated with VDJtools v1.0.0. To cut down on sampling bias, every analysis after diversity analysis relied on just the 250 most abundant clonotypes from each sample. Starting from the raw public reads, TCRdb applied fastp trimming at Q25, assembled clones with MiXCR and retained in-frame beta chains. One record per CDR3 amino acid sequence lists the most common genes and DNA. TCRdb assigned the V and J calls; the authors' analysis was not used. The sample profile shows 100,000 to 150,000 distinct CDR3 sequences; under 65% of them were found once. The ten biggest clones cover 7% to 10% of the sample.

Total RNA and DNA were co-extracted without cell sorting from approximately 20-30 mg of bulk tissue using the AllPrep DNA/RNA mini kit. About five patients with histopathologically diagnosed primary liver carcinoma underwent surgical resection in China between 2015 and March 2016. Patients had chronic HBV infection and were treatment-naive at sampling. Each tumor was sampled at five spatially separated regions: the superior, inferior, left-lateral and right-lateral poles and the tumor centre. According to histology, viable tumor cells made up more than 75% of every tumor sample. Fresh tumor and adjacent tissue pieces were bisected; one half was stored in RNAlater at -80°C, the other sent for histology. The source of the sample is a study of tumor-infiltrating lymphocytes in primary liver carcinoma (dated 2017 in TCRdb). Regarding the study in general: Of the five patients (three men and two women, aged 30 to 69 years), four had hepatocellular carcinoma and one had combined HCC and intrahepatic cholangiocarcinoma. Repertoires from technical replicates were highly reproducible, with mean shared-clone rates approximately 0.92 and correlation coefficients above 0.98. Samples yielded roughly 3.5 to 8 million productive TCRbeta reads; read depth did not differ significantly between tissue types. Tumors of the five patients were stage T1-T3 N0M0 with maximum diameters of 4.2 to 10 cm. Across five regions of each liver tumor, along with adjacent normal tissue and blood, the study brought together TCRbeta repertoire sequencing, expression microarrays and whole-exome sequencing. A total of around 35 specimens from 5 patients, comprising some 25 tumor regions, 5 adjacent noncancerous liver tissues and 5 peripheral blood samples, were covered by TCRbeta repertoire sequencing. To link TCRbeta repertoire diversity with the local molecular phenotype, the approximately 25 tumor region samples were profiled using Agilent mRNA microarrays. What the authors observed across the whole study: Only about 7-24% of top clones were found in all five regions of a tumor, suggesting spatial heterogeneity of tumor-infiltrating T cells. The top 250 clones accounted for a significantly greater share of the repertoire in tumors than in blood (p = 0.039). Comparison of CD4+ and CD8+ T cell repertoires was precluded by the use of bulk unsorted samples. Repertoire overlap was higher between tumor regions (mean about 35%) than tumor-adjacent (around 17%) or tumor-blood (about 15%) pairs, consistent with antigen-driven expansion. Only 4 to 6 patients were included in the study, and the authors note that the findings should be validated in a larger study. Because only the TCR beta chain was sequenced and unpaired alpha chains were not captured, true repertoire diversity is likely underestimated.

Germline trimming amounts to 2 bases on V and 7 bases on J, with 4 as the count of junction bases outside the gene matches. The germline V gene gives CDR1 as MDHEN and CDR2 as SYDVKM. From its cysteine to its phenylalanine, the CDR3 spans 14 amino acids. This entry keeps only the CDR3 DNA: 42 bases, framed from base 1. This receptor was identified in a woman aged 60 to 75 with primary liver carcinoma and hepatitis B virus infection. The chain couples TRBV28 to TRBJ1-1, with 10 bases matching TRBD1. Sequencing was done on a sample of liver tumor tissue from sampling region 3. The label giving this sample's cell subset or site can be read as: tumor region T3, left-lateral pole. The CDR3 region: CASSLLGTGVEAFF. At the DNA level, the sequence is TGTGCCAGCAGTTTACTCGGGACAGGGGTTGAAGCTTTCTTT.